This T cell receptor beta chain was recorded in a study of CD8 T cells in ankylosing spondylitis. CDR3 length equals 13 residues. With V trimmed by 6 bases and J by 4 bases, 9 bases remained unmatched. CDR1 DFQATT and CDR2 SNEGSKA come from the germline V gene (reference sequence). Study results and caveats: Roughly 8 highly homologous variants made up a TCR beta motif, and this motif appeared characteristic of ankylosing spondylitis blood.

One entry per CDR3 protein results from TCRdb running MiXCR on the 5' RACE reads. The sample yields fewer than 450,000 distinct CDR3 sequences, approximately 17% seen once. Notes on this clonotype: The antigen remains undetermined.

This rearrangement joins TRBV20-1 to TRBJ2-7, with 7 bases that match TRBD2. Sequenced sample: blood, either unsorted or a sorted T cell fraction (not recorded which). This clonotype originated in a male donor with ankylosing spondylitis. CDR3 bases: TGCAGTGCACAAGCGGGATCGGATTACGAGCAGTACTTC. It translates to CSAQAGSDYEQYF.